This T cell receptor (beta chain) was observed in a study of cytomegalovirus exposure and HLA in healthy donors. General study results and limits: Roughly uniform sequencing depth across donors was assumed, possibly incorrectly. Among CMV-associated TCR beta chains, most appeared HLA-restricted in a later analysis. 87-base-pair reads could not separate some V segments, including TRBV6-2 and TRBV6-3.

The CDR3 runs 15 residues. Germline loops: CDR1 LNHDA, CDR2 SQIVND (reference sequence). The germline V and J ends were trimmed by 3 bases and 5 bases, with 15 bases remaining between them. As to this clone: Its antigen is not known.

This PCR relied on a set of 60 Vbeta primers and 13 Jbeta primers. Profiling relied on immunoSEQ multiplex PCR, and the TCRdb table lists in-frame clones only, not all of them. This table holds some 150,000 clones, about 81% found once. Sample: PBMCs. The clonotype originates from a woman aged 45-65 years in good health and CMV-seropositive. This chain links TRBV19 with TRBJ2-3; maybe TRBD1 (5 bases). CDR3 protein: CASSISKGIGDTQYF. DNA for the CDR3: TGTGCCAGTAGTATTAGTAAGGGGATAGGAGATACGCAGTATTTT.